Listed below are T cell receptor beta chains from one sample, sequenced in a study of Graves' ophthalmopathy and Graves' hyperthyroidism. TCRdb called the multiplex PCR reads again in MiXCR, with one record for every CDR3 protein. The sample contains some 160,000 distinct CDR3 sequences, 35% to 50% of which appear only once. Sample: peripheral blood. The receptors stem from a man in his thirties or forties with Graves' ophthalmopathy. CDR3s include the opening cysteine and the closing phenylalanine or tryptophan. Fields, in order: CDR3 length, V gene, clone size, D gene, J gene, CDR3 DNA, CDR3 protein. A D gene is named only where the DNA matches it firmly. Where a row states a size, it is once, few, many or the class of an expanded clone; other rows omit it.

cdr3_length: 13; v_call: TRBV28; clone_size: many; d_call: NA; j_call: TRBJ1-2; cdr3_nt: TGTGCCAGCAGTTTAAACAGGGTATTTGGCTACACCTTC; cdr3_aa: CASSLNRVFGYTF
cdr3_length: 15; v_call: TRBV20-1; clone_size: many; d_call: NA; j_call: TRBJ1-1; cdr3_nt: TGCAGTGCTATCGACCCCGGGACCCACTCCGGGGAAGCTTTCTTT; cdr3_aa: CSAIDPGTHSGEAFF
cdr3_length: 16; v_call: TRBV7-8; clone_size: many; d_call: TRBD2; j_call: TRBJ2-7; cdr3_nt: TGTGCCAGCAGCAAACGGGAGGCTCCCCTCAAGGGCGAGCAGTACTTC; cdr3_aa: CASSKREAPLKGEQYF
cdr3_length: 18; v_call: TRBV2; clone_size: NA; d_call: NA; j_call: TRBJ2-2; cdr3_nt: TGTGCCAGCAGTGGCTCCCCGGGTGGAGGGGGAGACACCGGGGAGCTGTTTTTT; cdr3_aa: CASSGSPGGGGDTGELFF
cdr3_length: 15; v_call: TRBV25-1; clone_size: NA; d_call: NA; j_call: TRBJ2-7; cdr3_nt: TGTGCCAGCAGTGCAGGAGGGGGTACAGGGTACGAGCAGTACTTC; cdr3_aa: CASSAGGGTGYEQYF
cdr3_length: 15; v_call: TRBV6-1; clone_size: NA; d_call: TRBD1; j_call: TRBJ2-7; cdr3_nt: TGTGCCAGCAGTGGGGACAGGGCCCCAACCTACGAGCAGTACTTC; cdr3_aa: CASSGDRAPTYEQYF
cdr3_length: 16; v_call: TRBV12-3/TRBV12-4; clone_size: NA; d_call: TRBD2; j_call: TRBJ2-2; cdr3_nt: TGTGCCAGCAGTGAAAATCTAGCGGGAAAGACCGGGGAGCTGTTTTTT; cdr3_aa: CASSENLAGKTGELFF
cdr3_length: 18; v_call: TRBV6-2/TRBV6-3; clone_size: NA; d_call: NA; j_call: TRBJ2-7; cdr3_nt: TGTGCCAGCTTCTCCCGGTTGGGGGTGGTTCGAAGCTCCTACGAGCAGTACTTC; cdr3_aa: CASFSRLGVVRSSYEQYF
cdr3_length: 13; v_call: TRBV9; clone_size: many; d_call: NA; j_call: TRBJ2-7; cdr3_nt: TGTGCCAGCAGCGTAGCGGCTAGGGACGAGCAGTACTTC; cdr3_aa: CASSVAARDEQYF
cdr3_length: 14; v_call: TRBV6-2/TRBV6-3; clone_size: many; d_call: NA; j_call: TRBJ1-5; cdr3_nt: TGTGCCAGCAGTTCGACAGGATCCCGGCAGCCCCAGCATTTT; cdr3_aa: CASSSTGSRQPQHF
cdr3_length: 14; v_call: TRBV7-2; clone_size: NA; d_call: NA; j_call: TRBJ2-5; cdr3_nt: TGTGCCAGCAGCGCACAGCGAGGCTTAGGCGACCAGTACTTC; cdr3_aa: CASSAQRGLGDQYF
cdr3_length: 13; v_call: TRBV7-9; clone_size: NA; d_call: NA; j_call: TRBJ2-7; cdr3_nt: TGTGCCAGCAGCGGCAGGGTTGGTGACGAGCAGTACTTC; cdr3_aa: CASSGRVGDEQYF
cdr3_length: 17; v_call: TRBV4-2; clone_size: many; d_call: NA; j_call: TRBJ2-5; cdr3_nt: TGTGCCAGCAGCCAAGGTCGGCAGGGTCCTTGGCAAGAGACCCAGTACTTC; cdr3_aa: CASSQGRQGPWQETQYF
cdr3_length: 14; v_call: TRBV12-3/TRBV12-4; clone_size: many; d_call: NA; j_call: TRBJ1-5; cdr3_nt: TGTGCCAGCAGCCCGACCTTATTCAATCAGCCCCAGCATTTT; cdr3_aa: CASSPTLFNQPQHF
cdr3_length: 14; v_call: TRBV6-2/TRBV6-3; clone_size: NA; d_call: NA; j_call: TRBJ1-1; cdr3_nt: TGTGCCAGCAGTTACTCGTCGAGGAACACTGAAGCTTTCTTT; cdr3_aa: CASSYSSRNTEAFF
cdr3_length: 15; v_call: TRBV7-2; clone_size: NA; d_call: NA; j_call: TRBJ1-5; cdr3_nt: TGTGCCAGCAGCGAGGGACCGCAGTACAATCAGCCCCAGCATTTT; cdr3_aa: CASSEGPQYNQPQHF
cdr3_length: 12; v_call: TRBV10-1; clone_size: NA; d_call: NA; j_call: TRBJ1-5; cdr3_nt: TGCGCCAGCAGTGAGTCGATACAGCCCCAGCATTTT; cdr3_aa: CASSESIQPQHF
cdr3_length: 12; v_call: TRBV12-3/TRBV12-4; clone_size: many; d_call: NA; j_call: TRBJ2-4; cdr3_nt: TGTGCCAGCAGTAGGGGGGGAAACATTCAGTACTTC; cdr3_aa: CASSRGGNIQYF
cdr3_length: 15; v_call: TRBV28; clone_size: NA; d_call: TRBD1; j_call: TRBJ2-7; cdr3_nt: TGTGCCAGCAGCAATTCAGGGGGACGAAGCTACGAGCAGTACTTC; cdr3_aa: CASSNSGGRSYEQYF
cdr3_length: 11; v_call: TRBV24-1; clone_size: NA; d_call: NA; j_call: TRBJ2-5; cdr3_nt: TGTGCCACCAGTGATGCCGTGACCCAGTACTTC; cdr3_aa: CATSDAVTQYF
cdr3_length: 15; v_call: TRBV6-5; clone_size: NA; d_call: NA; j_call: TRBJ1-1; cdr3_nt: TGTGCCAGCAGTTACTCGAATAAGGCGAACACTGAAGCTTTCTTT; cdr3_aa: CASSYSNKANTEAFF
cdr3_length: 13; v_call: TRBV20-1; clone_size: NA; d_call: NA; j_call: TRBJ2-4; cdr3_nt: TGCAGTGCATGGGACGGGGAAAGAGGCATTCAGTACTTC; cdr3_aa: CSAWDGERGIQYF
cdr3_length: 14; v_call: TRBV10-3; clone_size: many; d_call: NA; j_call: TRBJ1-1; cdr3_nt: TGTGCCATCAGTCCAGGCGGAGGGAGCACTGAAGCTTTCTTT; cdr3_aa: CAISPGGGSTEAFF
cdr3_length: 14; v_call: TRBV12-3/TRBV12-4; clone_size: many; d_call: NA; j_call: TRBJ2-7; cdr3_nt: TGTGCCAGCAGACCCCAATTTCAGAACTACGAGCAGTACTTC; cdr3_aa: CASRPQFQNYEQYF
cdr3_length: 17; v_call: TRBV28; clone_size: many; d_call: NA; j_call: TRBJ2-6; cdr3_nt: TGTGCCAGCAGTTCTACCCGACGTGGCTCTGGGGCCAACGTCCTGACTTTC; cdr3_aa: CASSSTRRGSGANVLTF
cdr3_length: 13; v_call: TRBV29-1; clone_size: many; d_call: NA; j_call: TRBJ1-1; cdr3_nt: TGCAGCTCCCGGGGTGGCCTTAACACTGAAGCTTTCTTT; cdr3_aa: CSSRGGLNTEAFF
cdr3_length: 14; v_call: TRBV7-2; clone_size: NA; d_call: NA; j_call: TRBJ2-7; cdr3_nt: TGTGCCAGCAGGCCCACTGGATCTCGCTCCGAGCAGTACTTC; cdr3_aa: CASRPTGSRSEQYF
cdr3_length: 16; v_call: TRBV11-2; clone_size: many; d_call: TRBD2; j_call: TRBJ2-2; cdr3_nt: TGTGCCAGCAGGCGGACTAGCGGGATGAACACCGGGGAGCTGTTTTTT; cdr3_aa: CASRRTSGMNTGELFF
cdr3_length: 15; v_call: TRBV4-3; clone_size: many; d_call: NA; j_call: TRBJ1-2; cdr3_nt: TGCGCCAGCAGCCAAGAGGGGGGGAATCGGTATGGCTACACCTTC; cdr3_aa: CASSQEGGNRYGYTF
cdr3_length: 15; v_call: TRBV2; clone_size: NA; d_call: NA; j_call: TRBJ2-5; cdr3_nt: TGTGCCAGCAGTTTTCAACAGGGAGCGCAAGAGACCCAGTACTTC; cdr3_aa: CASSFQQGAQETQYF
cdr3_length: 15; v_call: TRBV29-1; clone_size: many; d_call: NA; j_call: TRBJ2-5; cdr3_nt: TGCAGCGTTGTAGCGAGCGGAGGCTACTTCGGGCCCCAGTACTTC; cdr3_aa: CSVVASGGYFGPQYF
cdr3_length: 13; v_call: TRBV9; clone_size: NA; d_call: NA; j_call: TRBJ1-1; cdr3_nt: TGTGCCAGCAGCCCAGGAGCTAACACTGAAGCTTTCTTT; cdr3_aa: CASSPGANTEAFF
cdr3_length: 12; v_call: TRBV20-1; clone_size: many; d_call: NA; j_call: TRBJ2-7; cdr3_nt: TGCAGTGCTAGCCCCCCCCCCTACGAGCAGTACTTC; cdr3_aa: CSASPPPYEQYF
cdr3_length: 12; v_call: TRBV7-9; clone_size: NA; d_call: TRBD1; j_call: TRBJ1-6; cdr3_nt: TGTGCCAGCAGCCGAACAGGGGAACCCCTCCACTTT; cdr3_aa: CASSRTGEPLHF
cdr3_length: 18; v_call: TRBV12-3/TRBV12-4; clone_size: NA; d_call: NA; j_call: TRBJ2-2; cdr3_nt: TGTGCCAGCAGTGTACTCCGGGACTCCGGCGCGAACACCGGGGAGCTGTTTTTT; cdr3_aa: CASSVLRDSGANTGELFF
cdr3_length: 13; v_call: TRBV6-2/TRBV6-3; clone_size: few; d_call: NA; j_call: TRBJ1-2; cdr3_nt: TGTGCCAGCTGGACCAGGGGATACTATGGCTACACCTTC; cdr3_aa: CASWTRGYYGYTF